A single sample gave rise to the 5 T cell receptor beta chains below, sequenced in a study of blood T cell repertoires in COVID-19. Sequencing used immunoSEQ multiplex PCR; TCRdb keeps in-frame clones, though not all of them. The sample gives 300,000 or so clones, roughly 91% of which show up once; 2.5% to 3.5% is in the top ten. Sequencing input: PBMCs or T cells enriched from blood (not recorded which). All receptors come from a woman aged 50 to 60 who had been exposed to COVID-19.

CDR3 bases: TGCAGTGCTAGTGAGTATGGGACAGGGGATCAGCCCCAGCATTTT. Translated, it gives CSASEYGTGDQPQHF. The chain joins TRBV20-1 to TRBJ1-5; 10 nucleotides agree with TRBD1. The V segment lost 3 bases and the J segment 5 bases; nucleotides outside the gene matches: 7. The CDR3 runs to 15 residues. CDR1 and CDR2 from the germline V gene are DFQATT and SNEGSKA (reference sequence).

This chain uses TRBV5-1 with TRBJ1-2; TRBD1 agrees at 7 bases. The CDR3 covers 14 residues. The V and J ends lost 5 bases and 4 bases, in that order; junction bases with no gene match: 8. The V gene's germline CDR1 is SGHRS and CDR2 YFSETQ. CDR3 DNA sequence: TGCGCCAGCAGTTGGGCAGGGGGAGTCTATGGCTACACCTTC. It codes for CASSWAGGVYGYTF. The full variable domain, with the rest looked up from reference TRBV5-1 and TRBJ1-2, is KAGVTQTPRYLIKTRGQQVTLSCSPISGHRSVSWYQQTPGQGLQFLFEYFSETQRNKGNFPGRFSGRQFSNSRSEMNVSTLELGDSALYLCASSWAGGVYGYTFGSGTRLTVV.

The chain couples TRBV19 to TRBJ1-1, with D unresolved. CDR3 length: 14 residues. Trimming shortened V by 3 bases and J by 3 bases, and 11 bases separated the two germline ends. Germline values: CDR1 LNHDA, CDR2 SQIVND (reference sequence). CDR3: CASSILTFDTEAFF. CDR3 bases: TGTGCCAGTAGTATTTTGACATTTGACACTGAAGCTTTCTTT.

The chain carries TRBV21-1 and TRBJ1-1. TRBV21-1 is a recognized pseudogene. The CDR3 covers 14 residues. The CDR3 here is CASRRGGPGTEAFF. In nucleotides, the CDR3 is TGTGCCAGCAGGCGGGGGGGGCCTGGCACTGAAGCTTTCTTT.

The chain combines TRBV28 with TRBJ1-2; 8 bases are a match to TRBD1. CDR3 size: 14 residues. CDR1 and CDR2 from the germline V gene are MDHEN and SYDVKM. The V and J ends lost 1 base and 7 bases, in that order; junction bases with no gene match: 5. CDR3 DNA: TGTGCCAGCAGTTTATACAGGGGGGGCACTGGCTACACCTTC. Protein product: CASSLYRGGTGYTF.